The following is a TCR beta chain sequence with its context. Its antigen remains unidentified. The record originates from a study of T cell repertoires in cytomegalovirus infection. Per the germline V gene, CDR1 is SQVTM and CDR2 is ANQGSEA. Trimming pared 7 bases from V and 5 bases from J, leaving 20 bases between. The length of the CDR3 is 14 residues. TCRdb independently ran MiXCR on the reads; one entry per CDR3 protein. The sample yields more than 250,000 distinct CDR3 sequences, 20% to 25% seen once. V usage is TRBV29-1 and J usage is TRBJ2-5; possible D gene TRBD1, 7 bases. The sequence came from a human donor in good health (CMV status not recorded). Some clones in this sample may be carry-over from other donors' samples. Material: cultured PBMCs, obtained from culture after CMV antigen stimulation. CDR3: CSAPEGARTETQYF. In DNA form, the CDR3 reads TGCAGCGCCCCGGAGGGGGCACGGACCGAGACCCAGTACTTC.